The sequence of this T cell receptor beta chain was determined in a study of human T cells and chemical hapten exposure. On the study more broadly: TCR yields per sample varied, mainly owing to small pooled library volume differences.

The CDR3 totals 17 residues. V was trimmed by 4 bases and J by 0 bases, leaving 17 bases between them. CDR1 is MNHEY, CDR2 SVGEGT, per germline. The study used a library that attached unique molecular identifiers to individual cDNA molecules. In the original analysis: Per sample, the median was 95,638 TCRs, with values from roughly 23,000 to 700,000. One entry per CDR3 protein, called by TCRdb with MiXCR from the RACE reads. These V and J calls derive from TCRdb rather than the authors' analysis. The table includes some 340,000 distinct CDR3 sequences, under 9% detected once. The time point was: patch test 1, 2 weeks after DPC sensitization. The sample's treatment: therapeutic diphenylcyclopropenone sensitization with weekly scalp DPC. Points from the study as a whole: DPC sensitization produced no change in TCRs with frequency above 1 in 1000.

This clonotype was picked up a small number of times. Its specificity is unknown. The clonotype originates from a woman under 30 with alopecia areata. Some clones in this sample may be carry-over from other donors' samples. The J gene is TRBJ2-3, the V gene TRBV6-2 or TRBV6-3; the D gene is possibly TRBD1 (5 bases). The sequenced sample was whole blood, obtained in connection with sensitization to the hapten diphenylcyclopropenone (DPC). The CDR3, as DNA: TGTGCCAGCAGTTCATTTCTCGACAGTGCTAGCACAGATACGCAGTATTTT. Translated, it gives CASSSFLDSASTDTQYF.